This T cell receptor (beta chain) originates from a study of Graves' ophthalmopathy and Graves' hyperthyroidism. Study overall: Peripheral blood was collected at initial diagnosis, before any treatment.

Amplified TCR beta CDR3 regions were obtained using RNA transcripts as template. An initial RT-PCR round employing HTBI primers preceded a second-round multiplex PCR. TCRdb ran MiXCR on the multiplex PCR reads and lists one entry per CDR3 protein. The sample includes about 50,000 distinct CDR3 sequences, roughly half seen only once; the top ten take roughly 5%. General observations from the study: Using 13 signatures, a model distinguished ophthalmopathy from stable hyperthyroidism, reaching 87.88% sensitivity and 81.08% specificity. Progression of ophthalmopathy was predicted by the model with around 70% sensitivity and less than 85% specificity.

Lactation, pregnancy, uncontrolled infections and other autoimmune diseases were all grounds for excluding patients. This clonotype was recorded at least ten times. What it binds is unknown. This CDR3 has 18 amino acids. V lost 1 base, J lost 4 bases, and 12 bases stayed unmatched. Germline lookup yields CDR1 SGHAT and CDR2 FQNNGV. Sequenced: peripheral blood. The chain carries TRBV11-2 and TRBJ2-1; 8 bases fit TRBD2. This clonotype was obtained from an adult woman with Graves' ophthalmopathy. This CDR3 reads CASSLGSLETSVYNEQFF. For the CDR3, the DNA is TGTGCCAGCAGCTTAGGTAGCCTGGAGACTAGCGTGTACAATGAGCAGTTCTTC.